Following are 9 T cell receptor beta chains from one sample sequenced in a study of Graves' ophthalmopathy and Graves' hyperthyroidism. The authors amplified TCR beta CDR3 regions from RNA transcripts. HTBI primers were employed in first-round RT-PCR, then a second-round multiplex PCR followed. MiXCR, run by TCRdb on the multiplex PCR reads, gives a single entry per CDR3 protein. The sample records 600,000 to 950,000 distinct CDR3 sequences, roughly 40% being singletons. Sequenced: peripheral blood. The receptor set was obtained from an adult man with Graves' ophthalmopathy.

Regarding this clonotype: A junction end diverges from the germline sequence, so it may reflect a read error. CDR3 coding DNA: TGCGCCAGCAGCTTGGCCAGGGAAGGCACCGGGGAGCCGTTTTTT. This gives the protein CASSLAREGTGEPFF. V usage is TRBV7-9 and J usage is TRBJ2-2; D may match TRBD1 or TRBD2 (5 bases each). CDR1 and CDR2 from the germline V gene are SEHNR and FQNEAQ (reference sequence). This CDR3 is built from 15 residues.

Regarding this clonotype: One base away lies a much larger clone, so this may be a sequencing read error. This chain uses TRBV7-9 with TRBJ2-2, with TRBD1 as a possible D gene (5 bases). The CDR3 spans 17 residues. Germline loops: CDR1 SEHNR, CDR2 FQNEAQ (reference sequence). V lost 2 bases and J 6 bases, leaving 19 bases between the germline ends. The CDR3 nucleotides are TGTGCCAGCAGCTTATCGGGCAGGGTGGGCGACGCCGGGGAGCTGTTTTTT. Its translation: CASSLSGRVGDAGELFF.

Regarding this clonotype: This may stem from a read error, because a much larger clone lies one nucleotide away. The chain links TRBV2 to TRBJ1-1; weak D call: TRBD1 (5 bases). V was shortened by 6 bases and J by 5 bases, with 13 bases between the two germline ends. Germline V gives CDR1 SNHLY, CDR2 FYNNEI. This CDR3 region has 13 residues. The CDR3 sequence is CASRRYRKTEAFF. The CDR3 DNA reads as TGTGCCAGCAGGAGGTACAGGAAGACTGAAGCTTTCTTT.

This clonotype was counted at least ten times. The chain recombines TRBV15 with TRBJ1-1; D unclear. The CDR3 consists of 15 residues. V was trimmed by 5 bases and J by 0 bases, leaving 13 bases between them. The germline CDR1 and CDR2 sequences are LNHNV and YYDKDF (reference sequence). CDR3 in DNA: TGTGCCACCAGCCTCCCAAAGGGTGTGAACACTGAAGCTTTCTTT. Translation: CATSLPKGVNTEAFF.

The chain uses TRBV15 and TRBJ1-1; TRBD1 aligns across 8 bases. Germline V gene sequence: CDR1 LNHNV, CDR2 YYDKDF (reference sequence). V shed 1 base and J 0 bases; nucleotides not matched to a gene: 10. This CDR3 has 18 residues. CDR3 DNA sequence: TGTGCCACCAGCAGAGGAGGACAGGGTGTTTCGATGAACACTGAAGCTTTCTTT. As protein: CATSRGGQGVSMNTEAFF.

The rearrangement links TRBV10-2 to TRBJ1-1; D might be TRBD1 (5 bases). CDR1 WSHSY and CDR2 SAAADI come from the germline V gene. The germline V and J ends were trimmed by 2 bases and 7 bases, with 11 bases remaining between them. This CDR3 is built from 13 residues. The DNA for the CDR3 is TGCGCCAGCAGTGAGGGGGGAGGAGGTGAAGCTTTCTTT. It codes for CASSEGGGGEAFF.

CDR3 nucleotide sequence: TGCAGCGTTCACAGGGAGGGCACTGAAGCTTTCTTT. Amino acids: CSVHREGTEAFF. The chain combines TRBV29-1 with TRBJ1-1; a weak D match, TRBD1 (6 bases). This CDR3 is 12 amino acids long. V lost 5 bases to trimming and J lost 4 bases, with 11 bases between them. Germline loops: CDR1 SQVTM, CDR2 ANQGSEA.

The chain employs TRBV7-9 and TRBJ2-7; 9 bases line up with TRBD1. Germline V CDR1 and CDR2: SEHNR, FQNEAQ (reference sequence). V was pared by 6 bases and J by 4 bases, with 10 bases of the junction left unmatched. There are 15 residues in the CDR3. CDR3 coding DNA: TGTGCCAGCAGTCCTCGACAGGGGGTAACTTACGAGCAGTACTTC. Translated: CASSPRQGVTYEQYF.

This clonotype was recorded at least ten times. The V gene is TRBV10-1, the J gene TRBJ2-2; unclear D gene. CDR3 length equals 14 residues. V was shortened by 0 bases and J by 6 bases, with 8 bases between the two germline ends. Germline V gives CDR1 WNHNN, CDR2 SYGVQD (reference sequence). The CDR3 is CASSESLAAGELFF. CDR3 DNA sequence: TGCGCCAGCAGTGAGTCGTTGGCCGCCGGGGAGCTGTTTTTT.